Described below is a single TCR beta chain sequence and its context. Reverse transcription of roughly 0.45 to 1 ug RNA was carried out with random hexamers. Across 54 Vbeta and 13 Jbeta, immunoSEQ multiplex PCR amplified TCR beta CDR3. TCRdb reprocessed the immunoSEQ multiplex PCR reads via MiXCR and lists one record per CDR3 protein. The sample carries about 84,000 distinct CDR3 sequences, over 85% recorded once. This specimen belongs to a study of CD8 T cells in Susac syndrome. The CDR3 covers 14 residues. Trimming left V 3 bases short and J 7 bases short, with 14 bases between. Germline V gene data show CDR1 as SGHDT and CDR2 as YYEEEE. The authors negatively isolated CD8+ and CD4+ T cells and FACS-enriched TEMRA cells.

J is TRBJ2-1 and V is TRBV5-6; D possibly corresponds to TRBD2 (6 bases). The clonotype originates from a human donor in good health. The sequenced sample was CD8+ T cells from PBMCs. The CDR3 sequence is CASSYTGVLNEQFF. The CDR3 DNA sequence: TGTGCCAGCAGCTATACGGGGGTTTTAAATGAGCAGTTCTTC.